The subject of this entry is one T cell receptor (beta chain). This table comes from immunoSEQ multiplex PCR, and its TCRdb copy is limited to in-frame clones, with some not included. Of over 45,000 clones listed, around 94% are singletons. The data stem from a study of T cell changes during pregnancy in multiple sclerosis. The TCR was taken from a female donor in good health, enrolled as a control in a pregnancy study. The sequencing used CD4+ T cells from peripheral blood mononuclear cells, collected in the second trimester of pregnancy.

In DNA, the CDR3 is TGTGCCTGGAGTGGGACTAGTCAAGATACGCAGTATTTT. It specifies CAWSGTSQDTQYF. The genes are TRBV30 and TRBJ2-3; TRBD2 agrees at 7 bases. Germline CDR1 and CDR2: GTSNPN and SVGIG (reference sequence). The CDR3 covers 13 residues. V lost 1 base, J lost 5 bases, and 3 bases stayed unmatched.